This T cell receptor (beta chain) was identified during a study of blood T cell repertoires in COVID-19. Background on the study: T cells, B-cell-depleted T cells, or PBMCs provided the cDNA or gDNA that served as material.

There are 19 residues in the CDR3. Residents of about two dozen US areas, aged about 18 to 95 years, made up the participants. In the original analysis: Amplification of reference gene primers was used by the study to estimate nucleated cell counts. The method was immunoSEQ multiplex PCR; TCRdb's version includes in-frame clones alone and lacks a portion of them. The D gene and trimming were derived from the DNA, and the V and J assignments and clone size from that table. This sample has some 190,000 clones, with about 83% found just once. The chain uses TRBV21-1 and TRBJ2-2; the D call of TRBD2 is as the table states it, not checked on the DNA. TRBV21-1 is a pseudogene segment. The sample was PBMCs or T cells enriched from blood (not recorded which). The clonotype originates from a man in his forties with acute COVID-19. The CDR3 coding sequence is TGTGCCAGCAGCGAAACCCGACTAGCGGGAGGGTATGGAACCGGGGAGCTGTTTTTT. Its protein is CASSETRLAGGYGTGELFF.